These 29 T cell receptor beta chains originate from one sample sequenced in a study of CD8 T cells in ankylosing spondylitis. Using its own MiXCR run on the 5' RACE reads, TCRdb lists one record per CDR3 protein. The table shows approximately 250,000 distinct CDR3 sequences, with 8% to 11% occurring only once. The sample taken for sequencing was blood, either unsorted or a sorted T cell fraction (not recorded which). The receptor source for this set is a male donor with ankylosing spondylitis or in good health (not recorded which).

CDR3 coding DNA: TGTGCCAGCAGCTTAGCTTTGACAGGGAACACTGAAGCTTTCTTT. Residues: CASSLALTGNTEAFF. The chain is built from TRBV7-2 and TRBJ1-1; D is possibly TRBD1 (6 bases). V lost 0 bases and J 1 base, leaving 9 bases between the germline ends. The V gene's germline CDR1 is SGHTA and CDR2 FQGNSA. The CDR3 extends over 15 amino acids.

This clonotype was seen repeatedly, ten times or more. The V and J genes are TRBV5-6 and TRBJ2-2, with D possibly being TRBD1 (6 bases). Germline lookup yields CDR1 SGHDT and CDR2 YYEEEE. With 2 bases removed from V and 4 bases from J, the gap between germline ends came to 15 bases. CDR3 length: 16 amino acids. CDR3 residues: CASSFWPGHSTGELFF. CDR3 DNA: TGTGCCAGCAGCTTTTGGCCGGGACACTCCACCGGGGAGCTGTTTTTT. Supplemented by reference TRBV5-6 and TRBJ2-2, the full variable domain reads DAGVTQSPTHLIKTRGQQVTLRCSPKSGHDTVSWYQQALGQGPQFIFQYYEEEERQRGNFPDRFSGHQFPNYSSELNVNALLLGDSALYLCASSFWPGHSTGELFFGEGSRLTVL.

This clonotype was counted at least ten times. The chain joins TRBV14 to TRBJ1-1; unclear D gene. This CDR3 spans 14 amino acids. The V end was cut by 4 bases, the J end by 4 bases, with 13 bases between. Germline CDR1 is SGHDN and CDR2 is FVKESK. CDR3 in DNA: TGTGCCAGCAGCCTCACCCCCGGGAGCACTGAAGCTTTCTTT. Its translation: CASSLTPGSTEAFF. The variable domain in full, with the rest retrieved from reference TRBV14 and TRBJ1-1, is EAGVTQFPSHSVIEKGQTVTLRCDPISGHDNLYWYRRVMGKEIKFLLHFVKESKQDESGMPNNRFLAERTGGTYSTLKVQPAELEDSGVYFCASSLTPGSTEAFFGQGTRLTVV.

This clonotype appeared many times. Its ends do not fully match the called genes, so a read error is possible. The rearrangement links TRBV20-1 to TRBJ1-4, with 9 bases identical to TRBD1. Germline CDR1 reads DFQATT; CDR2 reads SNEGSKA (reference sequence). The CDR3 totals 12 residues. This chain's CDR3 is CSAREFRDRERF. The CDR3 DNA follows: TGCAGTGCTAGAGAGTTTAGGGACAGGGAACGTTTT.

The CDR3 sequence: CASSLANREAFF. The CDR3 nucleotides are TGTGCCAGCAGCTTAGCAAACCGGGAAGCTTTCTTT. The chain combines TRBV7-9 with TRBJ1-1; D not resolved. The CDR3 runs to 12 residues. The germline gives CDR1 SEHNR, CDR2 FQNEAQ (reference sequence). The V gene lost 0 bases and the J gene lost 8 bases, with 7 bases spanning the gap.

This clonotype was detected ten times or more. CDR3 bases: TGCAGTGCTTCCCCCCAAATGGGAAGCGAGCAGTACTTC. This sequence encodes CSASPQMGSEQYF. This sequence joins TRBV20-1 and TRBJ2-7; D not certain. The CDR3 runs to 13 residues. V was clipped by 5 bases and J by 6 bases, with 17 bases between them. In germline, CDR1 is DFQATT, CDR2 SNEGSKA (reference sequence).

The chain employs TRBV18 and TRBJ2-7, with D uncertain. Per germline, CDR1 KGHSH and CDR2 LQKENI. V dropped 1 base and J dropped 6 bases, with 7 bases sitting between them. The CDR3 covers 12 residues. CDR3 coding DNA: TGTGCCAGCTCACCACGTGGATCCGAGCAGTACTTC. Translation: CASSPRGSEQYF.

At least ten counts were recorded for this clonotype. V is TRBV25-1 and J is TRBJ2-7, with D possibly matching TRBD1 (5 bases). This CDR3 is 14 amino acids long. Germline V gene lookup returns CDR1 MGHDK and CDR2 SYGVNS. V was pared by 1 base and J by 5 bases, with 12 bases between. CDR3: CASSEWGGENEQYF. CDR3 DNA: TGTGCCAGCAGTGAATGGGGCGGAGAGAACGAGCAGTACTTC.

The table lists this clonotype with many counts. The J gene is TRBJ2-5, the V gene TRBV6-1, with TRBD2 matching 10 bases. This CDR3 comprises 14 residues. CDR1 and CDR2 (germline): MNHNS, SASEGT. V was clipped by 7 bases and J by 5 bases; unmatched bases: 7. This CDR3 reads CASNLAGARETQYF. CDR3 nucleotides: TGTGCCAGCAACCTAGCGGGAGCGAGGGAGACCCAGTACTTC.

This chain connects TRBV18 to TRBJ2-1; D gene ambiguous. The V end lost 3 bases, the J end lost 9 bases, and 15 bases lay between the germline ends. Looked up from germline, CDR1 is KGHSH and CDR2 is LQKENI. CDR3 length: 14 residues. The CDR3, as DNA: TGTGCCAGCTCACCCGAACCGGGTAGTAGTGAGCAGTTCTTC. It is translated as CASSPEPGSSEQFF.

This clonotype was recorded many times. The gene calls are TRBV7-2 and TRBJ2-7, with 7 bases matching TRBD1. The germline V gene has CDR1 SGHTA and CDR2 FQGNSA. The J segment lost 4 bases and the V segment lost 4 bases, leaving 10 bases of the junction unmatched. This CDR3 has 15 amino acids. CDR3 DNA sequence: TGTGCCAGCAGCTGGCCACAGGGGAATAGGTACGAGCAGTACTTC. Translation: CASSWPQGNRYEQYF.

This clonotype was detected many times. The rearrangement links TRBV4-1 to TRBJ2-2; no clear D. The germline V gene has CDR1 MGHRA and CDR2 YSYEKL. The CDR3 has 14 amino acids. Trimming took 4 bases from V and 4 from J, leaving 10 bases between them. Here the CDR3 reads CASSPPGFTGELFF. CDR3 in DNA: TGCGCCAGCAGCCCTCCAGGTTTCACCGGGGAGCTGTTTTTT.

This clonotype showed up many times. The gene calls are TRBV5-1 and TRBJ2-1, with 9 bases that match TRBD2. The CDR3 has 17 residues. The V segment lost 0 bases and the J segment 3 bases; nucleotides outside the gene matches: 7. In germline, CDR1 is SGHRS, CDR2 YFSETQ. CDR3 sequence (DNA): TGCGCCAGCAGCTTGGGTACTAGCGGGCGCCTCTACAATGAGCAGTTCTTC. Its translation: CASSLGTSGRLYNEQFF.

As DNA, the CDR3 is TGTGCCAGTAGTATCGGGACAGGGGGTTACGAGCAGTACTTC. This codes for CASSIGTGGYEQYF. This rearrangement joins TRBV19 to TRBJ2-7; 11 bases are shared with TRBD1. The CDR3 spans 14 residues. With V trimmed by 3 bases and J by 4 bases, 2 bases remained unmatched. Germline CDR1 and CDR2: LNHDA and SQIVND (reference sequence).

This clonotype was counted only a few times. V gene TRBV7-9 combines with J gene TRBJ1-1; no clear D gene. V lost 5 bases to trimming and J lost 10 bases, with 14 bases between them. The CDR3 extends over 12 amino acids. CDR1 and CDR2 (germline): SEHNR, FQNEAQ (reference sequence). The CDR3 is CASSPQMVGAFF. The CDR3, as DNA: TGTGCCAGCAGCCCCCAAATGGTGGGAGCTTTCTTT.

The genes are TRBV20-1 and TRBJ1-4; weak D call: TRBD1 (5 bases). The germline V gene has CDR1 DFQATT and CDR2 SNEGSKA (reference sequence). V gave up 3 bases and J gave up 8 bases, with 28 bases separating them. CDR3 size: 18 residues. This chain's CDR3 is CSASAPTASLRWVEKLFF. CDR3 sequence (DNA): TGCAGTGCTAGTGCCCCGACAGCTTCTTTGAGATGGGTGGAAAAACTGTTTTTT.

In the case of this clonotype: A junction end diverges from the germline sequence, so it may reflect a read error. The rearrangement joins TRBV20-1 to TRBJ2-3, with 12 bases lining up with TRBD2. There are 17 residues in the CDR3. CDR1 and CDR2 (germline): DFQATT, SNEGSKA (reference sequence). CDR3 amino acids: CSALSASGRGSTDTRYF. The DNA of the CDR3 is TGCAGTGCCCTCAGCGCTAGCGGGAGGGGGAGCACAGATACGCGGTATTTT.

This clonotype was seen at least ten times. The V call is TRBV20-1, the J call TRBJ1-1; tentative D call: TRBD1 (6 bases). V lost 6 bases to trimming and J lost 0 bases, with 14 bases between them. The germline V gene has CDR1 DFQATT and CDR2 SNEGSKA (reference sequence). The CDR3 consists of 14 residues. In DNA form, the CDR3 reads TGCAGTGCCCCGACAGGCTACATGAACACTGAAGCTTTCTTT. This codes for CSAPTGYMNTEAFF.

This chain connects TRBV7-6 to TRBJ2-7, with D tentatively TRBD1 (6 bases). Germline CDR1 SGHVS, CDR2 FNYEAQ. The V and J ends lost 1 base and 1 base respectively, with 8 bases between them. CDR3 length equals 14 residues. CDR3 residues: CASSLGTDSYEQYF. The CDR3, as DNA: TGTGCCAGCAGCTTAGGGACAGATTCCTACGAGCAGTACTTC.

This clonotype was observed a handful of times. The chain recombines TRBV11-1 with TRBJ2-1, with D maybe TRBD2 (6 bases). CDR3 length: 18 amino acids. CDR1 and CDR2 from the germline V gene are SGHAT and FQDESV (reference sequence). Trimming removed 4 bases from V and 3 bases from J, with 22 bases in between. CDR3 bases: TGTGCCAGCAGCTCACCCCCTGGGGACTTCCTTCTCTACAATGAGCAGTTCTTC. It translates to CASSSPPGDFLLYNEQFF. Full variable domain (missing parts from reference TRBV11-1 and TRBJ2-1): EAEVAQSPRYKITEKSQAVAFWCDPISGHATLYWYRQILGQGPELLVQFQDESVVDDSQLPKDRFSAERLKGVDSTLKIQPAELGDSAMYLCASSSPPGDFLLYNEQFFGPGTRLTVL.

This rearrangement joins TRBV19 to TRBJ1-1; 9 positions agree with TRBD1. In germline, CDR1 is LNHDA, CDR2 SQIVND (reference sequence). The junction had 4 bases not matched to a gene; V was cut back by 7 bases and J by 1 base. CDR3 length equals 14 residues. The CDR3 loop reads CASNGGQGNTEAFF. CDR3 DNA sequence: TGTGCCAGTAACGGGGGACAGGGGAACACTGAAGCTTTCTTT.

The J gene is TRBJ2-7, the V gene TRBV7-9; D not certain. Germline CDR1 reads SEHNR; CDR2 reads FQNEAQ (reference sequence). The CDR3 runs to 13 residues. V was trimmed by 6 bases and J by 1 base, leaving 10 bases between them. CDR3 loop: CASRFVNSYEQYF. CDR3 DNA sequence: TGTGCCAGCAGATTCGTCAATTCCTACGAGCAGTACTTC. Full variable domain (remainder filled in from reference TRBV7-9 and TRBJ2-7): DTGVSQNPRHKITKRGQNVTFRCDPISEHNRLYWYRQTLGQGPEFLTYFQNEAQLEKSRLLSDRFSAERPKGSFSTLEIQRTEQGDSAMYLCASRFVNSYEQYFGPGTRLTVT.

The sample holds many counts of this clonotype. The rearrangement uses TRBV4-1 and TRBJ2-3; D is unclear. The length of the CDR3 is 13 residues. V lost 0 bases, J lost 5 bases, and 6 bases lay in between. Looked up from germline, CDR1 is MGHRA and CDR2 is YSYEKL. CDR3 residues: CASSQDLGDTQYF. The CDR3 nucleotides read TGCGCCAGCAGCCAAGATCTGGGAGATACGCAGTATTTT.

Of note for this clonotype: A much larger clone lies a single base off, so this may be a read error. The rearrangement joins TRBV5-6 to TRBJ2-5, with 8 bases matching TRBD2. The CDR3 is 15 amino acids. Germline loops: CDR1 SGHDT, CDR2 YYEEEE. Written as DNA, the CDR3 is TGTGCCAGCACCTTTAGCGGGGAGTTCCAAGGGACCCAGTACTTC. As protein: CASTFSGEFQGTQYF.

Ten or more counts support this clonotype. The chain combines TRBV10-3 with TRBJ2-3, with D possibly TRBD2 on 5 matching bases. Germline V CDR1 and CDR2: ENHRY, SYGVKD. This CDR3 contains 15 residues. V was trimmed by 0 bases and J by 6 bases, leaving 13 bases between them. The chain's CDR3 is CAISESKQSGDTQYF. The CDR3 DNA is TGTGCCATCAGTGAGTCAAAACAGTCGGGGGATACGCAGTATTTT.

This clonotype was recorded many times. This chain joins TRBV20-1 and TRBJ2-1, with D hard to call. Germline V gene data show CDR1 as DFQATT and CDR2 as SNEGSKA (reference sequence). Trimming took 3 bases from V and 1 from J, leaving 4 bases between them. The CDR3 loop spans 12 amino acids. The CDR3: CSASGSYNEQFF. CDR3 in DNA: TGCAGTGCTAGCGGGTCCTACAATGAGCAGTTCTTC.

This clonotype occurred once. V usage is TRBV7-8 and J usage is TRBJ2-1; a weak D match, TRBD1 (6 bases). The germline CDR1 and CDR2 sequences are SGHVS and FQNEAQ. The V gene lost 1 base and the J gene lost 6 bases, with 16 bases spanning the gap. The CDR3 spans 16 residues. This chain's CDR3 is CASSLEFLTGRNEQFF. The CDR3 nucleotides are TGTGCCAGCAGCTTAGAATTTCTCACAGGGCGCAATGAGCAGTTCTTC.

This clonotype was picked up a small number of times. This chain links TRBV7-2 with TRBJ2-1; D gene uncertain. The germline CDR1 and CDR2 sequences are SGHTA and FQGNSA. This CDR3 region has 11 residues. Trimming cost V 4 bases and J 9 bases, with 7 bases left between them. CDR3 sequence: CASSYETEQFF. The CDR3 coding sequence is TGTGCCAGCAGCTACGAAACTGAGCAGTTCTTC. Together with reference TRBV7-2 and TRBJ2-1, the CDR3 gives the full variable domain: GAGVSQSPSNKVTEKGKDVELRCDPISGHTALYWYRQSLGQGLEFLIYFQGNSAPDKSGLPSDRFSAERTGGSVSTLTIQRTQQEDSAVYLCASSYETEQFFGPGTRLTVL.

Many counts were recorded for this clonotype. The chain recombines TRBV5-1 with TRBJ2-5; 8 nucleotides align to TRBD1. Germline CDR1 SGHRS, CDR2 YFSETQ. This CDR3 comprises 14 residues. Unmatched junction bases numbered 3, after V lost 4 bases and J lost 1 base. CDR3 in DNA: TGCGCCAGCAGCCCCGGACAGGGCCAAGAGACCCAGTACTTC. This translates into CASSPGQGQETQYF.